This TCR beta chain was profiled in a study of cytomegalovirus exposure and HLA in healthy donors. Regarding the study as a whole: A few of the chains that were CMV-associated were confirmed in vitro to be specific for CMV antigens. A later analysis linked a missense variant in DCLRE1C to the trimming of TCR beta V and J genes.

The PCR employed 60 Vbeta primers together with 13 Jbeta primers. Per the authors' pipeline: In a later analysis, around 87 million unique TCR beta chains included roughly 11 million shared by two or more donors. Assay used: immunoSEQ multiplex PCR; TCRdb lists only in-frame clones, some missing. The DNA gave D and trimming, while V, J and clone size come from that table. This table holds fewer than 200,000 clones, about 64% found once. Trimming left V 4 bases short and J 6 bases short, with 11 bases between. The CDR3 totals 13 residues. The germline gives CDR1 MGHDK, CDR2 SYGVNS. On this clone: The antigen is undetermined.

The chain carries TRBV25-1 and TRBJ2-3, with D uncertain. The specimen was PBMCs. The TCR was taken from a man in his fifties or sixties in good health and CMV-seronegative. CDR3 bases: TGTGCCAGCAGTGCCGCCGGGTCGGATACGCAGTATTTT. Protein product: CASSAAGSDTQYF.